The rows below give T cell receptor beta chains drawn from one sample of a study of blood T cell repertoires in COVID-19. Measured with immunoSEQ multiplex PCR; TCRdb has only the in-frame clones, and not every one. The data show over 80,000 clones, around three quarters seen once. The specimen was peripheral blood. These receptor sequences come from a woman aged 45 to 65 with acute or convalescent COVID-19. Both conserved end residues are part of each CDR3. The D gene is left open where the match is weak. Some rows mark clone size as missing; the rest say once, few, many or name a class of expanded clone.

clone size: NA
D gene: NA
V gene: TRBV19
J gene: TRBJ1-5
CDR3 DNA: TGTGCCAGTAGTATAGTGGAAGGGGAAAGGCAGCCCCAGCATTTT
CDR3 protein: CASSIVEGERQPQHF

clone size: NA
D gene: NA
V gene: TRBV6-5
J gene: TRBJ1-5
CDR3 DNA: TGTGCCAGCAGAGGGGGGGAGGGCAATCAGCCCCAGCATTTT
CDR3 protein: CASRGGEGNQPQHF

clone size: few
D gene: NA
V gene: TRBV14
J gene: TRBJ2-3
CDR3 DNA: TGTGCCAGCAGCCAAGATTCGGCGGGGACTAGCACAGATACGCAGTATTTT
CDR3 protein: CASSQDSAGTSTDTQYF

clone size: NA
D gene: NA
V gene: TRBV7-2
J gene: TRBJ2-7
CDR3 DNA: TGTGCCAGCAGCTTAGAGGGGAATGGAGAGCAGTACTTC
CDR3 protein: CASSLEGNGEQYF

clone size: NA
D gene: TRBD2
V gene: TRBV25-1
J gene: TRBJ2-3
CDR3 DNA: TGTGCCAGCCGGACTAGCGGGGGAATGAATACGCAGTATTTT
CDR3 protein: CASRTSGGMNTQYF

clone size: NA
D gene: NA
V gene: TRBV12-3/TRBV12-4
J gene: TRBJ1-6
CDR3 DNA: TGTGCCAGCAGTTTAAGGGAGAGATCACCCCTCCACTTT
CDR3 protein: CASSLRERSPLHF

clone size: NA
D gene: NA
V gene: TRBV7-2
J gene: TRBJ1-2
CDR3 DNA: TGTGCCAGCAGCTTCGGGTCTAACTATGGCTACACCTTC
CDR3 protein: CASSFGSNYGYTF

clone size: NA
D gene: NA
V gene: TRBV11-2
J gene: TRBJ1-2
CDR3 DNA: TGTGCCAGCAGCTCCAGAACAACCAAAAACTATGGCTACACCTTC
CDR3 protein: CASSSRTTKNYGYTF

clone size: NA
D gene: NA
V gene: TRBV24-1
J gene: TRBJ2-1
CDR3 DNA: TGTGCCACCAGTGATTTGGCGGGATCGCAGGGTAATGAGCAGTTCTTC
CDR3 protein: CATSDLAGSQGNEQFF

clone size: NA
D gene: NA
V gene: TRBV28
J gene: TRBJ2-3
CDR3 DNA: TGTGCCAGCAGTTACAACACAGATACGCAGTATTTT
CDR3 protein: CASSYNTDTQYF

clone size: NA
D gene: NA
V gene: TRBV30
J gene: TRBJ1-2
CDR3 DNA: TGTGCCTGGAGGGACCTCGCGGGGTTCAATGGCTACACCTTC
CDR3 protein: CAWRDLAGFNGYTF

clone size: few
D gene: NA
V gene: TRBV2
J gene: TRBJ2-7
CDR3 DNA: TGTGCCAGCAGTGATGGCAGGGCTTACTACGAGCAGTACTTC
CDR3 protein: CASSDGRAYYEQYF

clone size: once
D gene: TRBD1
V gene: TRBV30
J gene: TRBJ1-2
CDR3 DNA: TGTGCCTGTGCGACAGGGAACGGTAACTATGGCTACACCTTC
CDR3 protein: CACATGNGNYGYTF

clone size: NA
D gene: TRBD1
V gene: TRBV11-2
J gene: TRBJ2-5
CDR3 DNA: TGTGCCAGCAGCTCAGACAGGGGCCCAGGGGAGACCCAGTACTTC
CDR3 protein: CASSSDRGPGETQYF

clone size: NA
D gene: TRBD1
V gene: TRBV5-1
J gene: TRBJ2-3
CDR3 DNA: TGCGCCAGCAGCTTGGCCTTATTGGACAGGTCTGGCACAGATACGCAGTATTTT
CDR3 protein: CASSLALLDRSGTDTQYF

clone size: once
D gene: NA
V gene: TRBV5-5
J gene: TRBJ1-3
CDR3 DNA: TGTGCCAGCAGCTTGGATTTACCAGGGTCTGGAAACACCATATATTTT
CDR3 protein: CASSLDLPGSGNTIYF